This TCR beta chain was sequenced for a study of chemoradiotherapy in HPV16-positive cancers. Study as a whole: Candidate HPV-specific T-cell clones and common TCR motifs came from functional assays in a couple of HPV16-positive patients.

Assay used: immunoSEQ multiplex PCR; TCRdb lists only in-frame clones, some missing. Of approximately 14,000 clones in the sample, about 86% were seen once. The V gene's germline CDR1 is SNHLY and CDR2 FYNNEI. The CDR3 sequence is 15 residues long. V was clipped by 1 base and J by 7 bases; unmatched bases: 4. The material sequenced was blood, taken from a patient who underwent chemoradiotherapy. The chain uses TRBV2 and TRBJ1-6; 7 positions match TRBD1. The receptor's source is a human donor with HPV-associated anogenital cancer. CDR3 nucleotides: TGTGCCAGCAGTGAAGGTGGGACAGCAAATTCACCCCTCCACTTT. This translates into CASSEGGTANSPLHF.